The TCR beta chain described here comes from a study of vaccination and CD4 T cells after COVID-19. At the level of the study: From HCoV-229E, HCoV-OC43, HCoV-NL63 and SARS-CoV-2, overlapping spike peptides were used to stimulate the cells. A CEFX pool, an HIV-1 Nef pool, or else no peptide went into the control cultures.

The CDR3 length is 14 residues. After removal of 3 bases from V and 4 bases from J, the junction contained 8 bases not matched to a gene. Germline V gene sequence: CDR1 DFQATT, CDR2 SNEGSKA (reference sequence). Treatment denoted: approximately 10-day PBMC culture with coronavirus spike peptide pools or control peptides (ViraFEST assay). In regard to this clonotype: Its antigen is undetermined.

With the Oncomine TCR Beta short-read assay, DNA from cultured CD4+ T cells was sequenced. TCRdb re-derived calls from the PCR reads in MiXCR, one entry per CDR3 protein. The sample has 15,000 to 20,000 distinct CDR3 sequences; 45% to 65% are singletons. Source material: CD4+ T cells from blood, cultured in vitro. The chain has TRBV20-1 and TRBJ2-7, with 8 positions matching TRBD2. This clonotype was obtained from a human donor who had recovered from COVID-19. CDR3 sequence: CSASPGLAIYEQYF. The CDR3 DNA follows: TGCAGTGCTAGCCCCGGACTAGCTATTTACGAGCAGTACTTC.